This passage covers 27 T cell receptor beta chains from one sample sequenced in a study of T cell responses to AZD1222 COVID-19 vaccine (dated by TCRdb to the early 2020s). This sample's time point label indicates: about 28 days (+/-7) after the second vaccine dose. Library generation was performed with the immunoSEQ multiplex PCR assay. Held by TCRdb, this immuneACCESS table contains in-frame sequences only and omits some clones. Under half of the omission traces to an unresolved V gene where checked; the cause of the rest is unknown. This sample has 70,000 to 100,000 clones in its table, and 80% to 95% of those were observed once. Roughly 3% of the sample comes from the top ten. The sample here was peripheral blood, taken 28 days after the second AZD1222 dose. The receptors shown here come from an adult who received the AZD1222 COVID-19 vaccine.

This clone showed up just once. V and J are TRBV5-1 and TRBJ2-3; TRBD2 is a possible D gene (7 bases). The CDR3 runs 15 residues. Trimming cost V 0 bases and J 5 bases, with 13 bases left between them. CDR1 is SGHRS and CDR2 is YFSETQ in the germline V gene. CDR3 nucleotides: TGCGCCAGCAGCTTGGAGGGGGGGGGCAAAGATACGCAGTATTTT. Translated, it gives CASSLEGGGKDTQYF.

This chain uses TRBV5-5 with TRBJ1-2; D call uncertain. Germline-derived CDR1 and CDR2 are SGHKS and YYEKEE (reference sequence). The CDR3 has 14 residues. V dropped 1 base and J dropped 4 bases, with 11 bases sitting between them. The CDR3 DNA reads TGTGCCAGCAGCTTGTATCCGACGACCTATGGCTACACCTTC. As protein: CASSLYPTTYGYTF.

The chain joins TRBV6-5 to TRBJ1-1, with D uncertain. The CDR3 length is 14 residues. V was pared by 5 bases and J by 7 bases, with 17 bases between. Germline V gene lookup returns CDR1 MNHEY and CDR2 SVGAGI. The CDR3 DNA is TGTGCCAGCAGTCCTGACCGATTTCTTGGTGAAGCTTTCTTT. Amino acids: CASSPDRFLGEAFF.

This clone was detected once. The chain links TRBV2 to TRBJ1-4; TRBD1 agrees at 9 bases. The CDR3 covers 15 residues. CDR1 and CDR2 from the germline V gene are SNHLY and FYNNEI. V dropped 6 bases and J dropped 8; count of bases not matched to a gene: 10. CDR3 sequence (DNA): TGTGCCAGCAGGGCAGGACAGGGGCAGTGGGAAAAACTGTTTTTT. Translation: CASRAGQGQWEKLFF.

The J gene is TRBJ2-7, the V gene TRBV19, with TRBD2 as a possible D gene (5 bases). The CDR3 extends over 15 amino acids. The germline V and J ends were trimmed by 5 bases and 2 bases, with 16 bases remaining between them. Germline values: CDR1 LNHDA, CDR2 SQIVND (reference sequence). In DNA, the CDR3 is TGTGCCAGTAGTGCCAAGGGCGGGCCCACCTACGAGCAGTACTTC. Residues: CASSAKGGPTYEQYF.

This rearrangement joins TRBV5-1 to TRBJ2-1; no definite D call. Trimming removed 1 base from V and 9 bases from J, with 11 bases in between. Germline lookup yields CDR1 SGHRS and CDR2 YFSETQ. This CDR3 spans 13 amino acids. CDR3 bases: TGCGCCAGCAGCTTGATCGGTATAGGTGAGCAGTTCTTC. Residues: CASSLIGIGEQFF.

This clone has just one count. The chain recombines TRBV14 with TRBJ1-1; TRBD1 is a possible D gene (5 bases). Germline V CDR1 and CDR2: SGHDN, FVKESK. The CDR3 is 15 amino acids. V shed 4 bases and J shed 4 bases, with 16 bases lying between them. CDR3 sequence reads: CASSPRWGGGTEAFF. DNA of the CDR3: TGTGCCAGCAGCCCAAGGTGGGGGGGAGGCACTGAAGCTTTCTTT.

The chain uses TRBV19 and TRBJ2-3; 12 bases match TRBD2. V lost 6 bases, J lost 4 bases, and 5 bases stayed unmatched. The CDR3 has 15 residues. Germline V gene data show CDR1 as LNHDA and CDR2 as SQIVND (reference sequence). The DNA for the CDR3 is TGTGCCAGTAGCCCTAGCGGGGGGGCCCCAGATACGCAGTATTTT. Translation: CASSPSGGAPDTQYF.

On this clone itself: At one boundary the junction diverges from the germline segment, which might be a read error. The rearrangement links TRBV18 to TRBJ2-3, with TRBD1 matching 9 bases. The V gene's germline CDR1 is KGHSH and CDR2 LQKENI. The CDR3 is 20 residues long. CDR3 nucleotide sequence: TGTGCCAGCTCCCCACCCCGGGACAGGGTTCGGGACCCAGACACAGATACGCAGTATTTT. Translation: CASSPPRDRVRDPDTDTQYF. The variable domain in full, completed from reference TRBV18 and TRBJ2-3, reads NAGVMQNPRHLVRRRGQEARLRCSPMKGHSHVYWYRQLPEEGLKFMVYLQKENIIDESGMPKERFSAEFPKEGPSILRIQQVVRGDSAAYFCASSPPRDRVRDPDTDTQYFGPGTRLTVL.

This CDR3 reads CAWSGPSIRSFF. The CDR3 nucleotides are TGTGCCTGGAGCGGCCCCAGTATTAGGTCGTTCTTC. The rearrangement joins TRBV30 to TRBJ2-1; D remains ambiguous. Germline CDR1 reads GTSNPN; CDR2 reads SVGIG (reference sequence). V lost 3 bases and J 15 bases, leaving 18 bases between the germline ends. CDR3 length: 12 residues. The whole variable domain, remainder taken from reference TRBV30 and TRBJ2-1, is SQTIHQWPATLVQPVGSPLSLECTVEGTSNPNLYWYRQAAGRGLQLLFYSVGIGQISSEVPQNLSASRPQDRQFILSSKKLLLSDSGFYLCAWSGPSIRSFFGPGTRLTVL.

This clone occurred a few times. The chain joins TRBV28 to TRBJ1-6; 7 bases are shared with TRBD1. There are 14 residues in the CDR3. V shed 8 bases, J shed 8 bases, and the junction held 9 bases outside the gene matches. Germline-derived CDR1 and CDR2 are MDHEN and SYDVKM. CDR3 region: CASLPGTVDSPLHF. The CDR3 region has the DNA TGTGCCAGCCTTCCCGGGACAGTAGATTCACCCCTCCACTTT.

The chain joins TRBV7-8 to TRBJ1-1, with D tentatively TRBD1 (5 bases). V was trimmed by 7 bases and J by 3 bases, leaving 9 bases between them. The CDR3 covers 12 residues. Germline V CDR1 and CDR2: SGHVS, FQNEAQ. CDR3 nucleotide sequence: TGTGCCAGCACCCTGGGGGACACTGAAGCTTTCTTT. This encodes CASTLGDTEAFF.

The V and J genes are TRBV7-8 and TRBJ1-1; 12 nucleotides match TRBD1. CDR1 is SGHVS, CDR2 FQNEAQ, per germline. The CDR3 has 17 residues. The junction had 11 bases not matched to a gene; V was cut back by 5 bases and J by 4 bases. Written as DNA, the CDR3 is TGTGCCAGCAGCCCGCCGAGGGACAGGGGGCTTGGCACTGAAGCTTTCTTT. Protein sequence: CASSPPRDRGLGTEAFF.

The sample holds a few counts of this clone. The gene calls are TRBV29-1 and TRBJ1-1; D is possibly TRBD1 (5 bases). The CDR3 runs 11 residues. The germline V and J ends were trimmed by 5 bases and 10 bases, with 14 bases remaining between them. Germline CDR1 is SQVTM and CDR2 is ANQGSEA. CDR3 coding DNA: TGCAGCGTTCTGGTGGGGACCTCAGCTTTCTTT. Translated, it gives CSVLVGTSAFF.

This clone was seen only once. The V call is TRBV9, the J call TRBJ2-7, with TRBD1 matching 11 bases. Germline V gives CDR1 SGDLS, CDR2 YYNGEE. This CDR3 contains 13 residues. The trim removed 4 bases at V and 6 bases at J, leaving 3 bases unmatched. The CDR3 protein is CASSQGQGGEQYF. CDR3 bases: TGTGCCAGCAGCCAGGGACAGGGGGGCGAGCAGTACTTC.

The rearrangement links TRBV9 to TRBJ1-2, with 7 bases matching TRBD1. V shed 3 bases, J shed 0 bases, and the junction held 5 bases outside the gene matches. CDR1 is SGDLS and CDR2 is YYNGEE in the germline V gene. The CDR3 has 15 amino acids. The CDR3 spells CASSAQGGTNYGYTF. The DNA for the CDR3 is TGTGCCAGCAGCGCGCAGGGGGGCACTAACTATGGCTACACCTTC.

The chain joins TRBV6-5 to TRBJ1-2; D not certain. Germline CDR1 reads MNHEY; CDR2 reads SVGAGI. The V end was cut by 7 bases, the J end by 0 bases, with 12 bases between. CDR3 length equals 14 residues. CDR3 sequence reads: CASIRWTSNYGYTF. CDR3 nucleotide sequence: TGTGCCAGCATCAGGTGGACGTCTAACTATGGCTACACCTTC.

The chain joins TRBV4-3 to TRBJ2-7; weak D call: TRBD2 (6 bases). Germline lookup yields CDR1 LGHNA and CDR2 YSLEER. V was pared by 0 bases and J by 2 bases, with 11 bases between. The CDR3 is 15 residues long. The CDR3: CASSQEEGSPYEQYF. The CDR3 region has the DNA TGCGCCAGCAGCCAAGAGGAGGGGTCTCCCTACGAGCAGTACTTC.

The rearrangement links TRBV6-1 to TRBJ1-2; a possible D gene is TRBD1 (6 bases). Trimming shortened V by 2 bases and J by 3 bases, and 16 bases separated the two germline ends. Per the germline V gene, CDR1 is MNHNS and CDR2 is SASEGT. The CDR3 is 16 residues long. The CDR3 nucleotides read TGTGCCAGCAGTGAAAGGGGACTCGGGACACACTATGGCTACACCTTC. Its protein product is CASSERGLGTHYGYTF.

The chain has TRBV5-1 and TRBJ2-7, with 7 bases aligning to TRBD1. Losses at the gene ends were 5 bases for V and 0 bases for J; bases not matched to a gene: 11. The CDR3 spans 16 residues. Germline CDR1 and CDR2: SGHRS and YFSETQ. The CDR3 spells CASRTAPGQSSYEQYF. In DNA form, the CDR3 reads TGCGCCAGCAGAACTGCACCGGGACAGAGCTCCTACGAGCAGTACTTC.

The rearrangement uses TRBV7-8 and TRBJ1-2, with 11 bases fitting TRBD1. This CDR3 region has 14 residues. Trimming at V came to 4 bases and at J to 5 bases, leaving 3 bases not matched to a gene. Per germline, CDR1 SGHVS and CDR2 FQNEAQ. For the CDR3, the DNA is TGTGCCAGCAGCTGGGACAGGGGGGATTATGGCTACACCTTC. Translated: CASSWDRGDYGYTF.

V is TRBV30 and J is TRBJ2-7; D gene uncertain. CDR1 GTSNPN and CDR2 SVGIG come from the germline V gene (reference sequence). The CDR3 contains 14 residues. The ends were cut back, 8 bases at V and 5 bases at J, with 22 bases in the middle. This chain's CDR3 is CAKTSRAPKNEQYF. The CDR3 DNA is TGTGCCAAGACCTCCCGCGCCCCAAAAAACGAGCAGTACTTC.

In its sample, this clone was seen once. J is TRBJ1-6 and V is TRBV19; 7 bases are shared with TRBD1. Germline-derived CDR1 and CDR2 are LNHDA and SQIVND (reference sequence). V gave up 7 bases and J gave up 8 bases; unmatched junction bases: 5. The CDR3 spans 13 residues. The CDR3 protein is CASTDRSHSPLHF. The CDR3 region has the DNA TGTGCCAGTACGGACAGGAGTCATTCACCCCTCCACTTT.

V is TRBV7-9 and J is TRBJ2-5; weak D call: TRBD2 (6 bases). Trimming took off 0 bases at V and 0 bases at J, with 8 bases between the two ends. Germline V CDR1 and CDR2: SEHNR, FQNEAQ (reference sequence). CDR3 length equals 15 residues. CDR3 protein: CASSLARGNQETQYF. Here the CDR3 DNA reads TGTGCCAGCAGCTTAGCTCGCGGGAACCAAGAGACCCAGTACTTC.

The chain employs TRBV7-2 and TRBJ2-5; D is perhaps TRBD2 (7 bases). Germline values: CDR1 SGHTA, CDR2 FQGNSA. There are 15 residues in the CDR3. V was trimmed by 2 bases and J by 0 bases, leaving 10 bases between them. This chain's CDR3 is CASSLNGGHQETQYF. CDR3 in DNA: TGTGCCAGCAGCTTAAACGGGGGGCACCAAGAGACCCAGTACTTC.

V gene TRBV5-1 combines with J gene TRBJ1-2, with a tentative D call TRBD1 (6 bases). V dropped 2 bases and J dropped 4 bases, with 9 bases sitting between them. The CDR3 loop spans 13 amino acids. Germline-derived CDR1 and CDR2 are SGHRS and YFSETQ. Here the CDR3 DNA reads TGCGCCAGCAGCTTACAGGGTCGCTATGGCTACACCTTC. Protein: CASSLQGRYGYTF.

The chain couples TRBV3-1 (or the pseudogene TRBV3-2) to TRBJ2-1; 9 nucleotides align to TRBD2. The CDR3 totals 16 residues. Looked up from germline, CDR1 is LGHDT and CDR2 is YNNKEL (reference sequence). Losses at the gene ends were 0 bases for V and 2 bases for J; bases not matched to a gene: 2. The CDR3 DNA follows: TGTGCCAGCAGCCAAGAGGCTAGCGGGGCCTACAATGAGCAGTTCTTC. It specifies CASSQEASGAYNEQFF.